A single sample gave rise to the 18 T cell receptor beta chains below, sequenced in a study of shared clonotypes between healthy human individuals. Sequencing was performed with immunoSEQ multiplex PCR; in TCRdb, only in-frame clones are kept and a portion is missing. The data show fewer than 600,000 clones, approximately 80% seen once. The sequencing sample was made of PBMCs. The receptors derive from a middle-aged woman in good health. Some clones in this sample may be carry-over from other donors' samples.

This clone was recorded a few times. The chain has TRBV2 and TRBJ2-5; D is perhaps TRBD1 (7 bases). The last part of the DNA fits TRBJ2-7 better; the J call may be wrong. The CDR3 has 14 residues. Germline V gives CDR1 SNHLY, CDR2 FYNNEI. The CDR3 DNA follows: TGTGCCAGCAGTGATCGACAGGGAGGCTACGAGCAGTACTTC. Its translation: CASSDRQGGYEQYF.

The CDR3 loop is CASSGQSASGYTF. The CDR3 region has the DNA TGTGCCAGCAGCGGACAGTCGGCTTCTGGCTACACCTTC. The chain links TRBV6-1 to TRBJ1-2, with a possible D match to TRBD1 (6 bases). The V and J ends lost 6 bases and 7 bases respectively, with 15 bases between them. The CDR3 consists of 13 residues. The germline V gene has CDR1 MNHNS and CDR2 SASEGT.

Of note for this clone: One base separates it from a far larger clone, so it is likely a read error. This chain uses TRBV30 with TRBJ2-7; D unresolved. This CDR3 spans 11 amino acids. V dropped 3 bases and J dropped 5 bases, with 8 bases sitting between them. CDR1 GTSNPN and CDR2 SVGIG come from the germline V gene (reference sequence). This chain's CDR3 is CAWRCGHEQYF. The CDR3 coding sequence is TGTGCCTGGAGATGCGGCCACGAGCAGTACTTC.

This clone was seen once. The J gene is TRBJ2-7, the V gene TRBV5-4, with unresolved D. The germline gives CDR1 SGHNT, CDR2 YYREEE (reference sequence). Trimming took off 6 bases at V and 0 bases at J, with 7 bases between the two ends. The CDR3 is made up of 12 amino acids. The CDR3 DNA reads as TGTGCCAGCACTTCAAGCTCCTACGAGCAGTACTTC. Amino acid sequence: CASTSSSYEQYF.

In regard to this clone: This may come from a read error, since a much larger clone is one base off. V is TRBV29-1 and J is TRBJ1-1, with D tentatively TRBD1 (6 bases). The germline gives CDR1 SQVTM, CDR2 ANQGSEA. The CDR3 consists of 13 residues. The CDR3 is CSVGTLLNTGALF. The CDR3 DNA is TGCAGCGTCGGGACACTTCTGAACACTGGAGCTCTCTTT.

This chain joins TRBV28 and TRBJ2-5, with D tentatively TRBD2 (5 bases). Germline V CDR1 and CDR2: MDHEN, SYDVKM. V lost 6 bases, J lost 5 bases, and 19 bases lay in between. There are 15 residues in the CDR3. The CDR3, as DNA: TGTGCCAGCAGCCCACGGCGCGGGCCCCAGGAGACCCAGTACTTC. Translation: CASSPRRGPQETQYF.

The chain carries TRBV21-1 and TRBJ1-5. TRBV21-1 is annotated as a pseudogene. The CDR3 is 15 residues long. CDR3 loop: CASSPADGCNQPQHF. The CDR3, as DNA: TGTGCCAGCAGCCCGGCGGACGGCTGTAATCAGCCCCAGCATTTT.

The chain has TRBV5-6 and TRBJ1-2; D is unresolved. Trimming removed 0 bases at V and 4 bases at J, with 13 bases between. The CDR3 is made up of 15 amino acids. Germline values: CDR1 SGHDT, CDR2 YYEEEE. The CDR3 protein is CASSLVGQGLYGYTF. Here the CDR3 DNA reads TGTGCCAGCAGCTTGGTTGGGCAAGGGCTCTATGGCTACACCTTC.

Here the CDR3 reads CASSLTGMMEETQYF. For the CDR3, the DNA is TGTGCCAGCAGCTTAACAGGGATGATGGAAGAGACCCAGTACTTC. The chain has TRBV7-6 and TRBJ2-5; a weak D match, TRBD1 (6 bases). The V end was cut by 2 bases, the J end by 3 bases, with 13 bases between. Germline CDR1 reads SGHVS; CDR2 reads FNYEAQ. The CDR3 sequence is 15 residues long.

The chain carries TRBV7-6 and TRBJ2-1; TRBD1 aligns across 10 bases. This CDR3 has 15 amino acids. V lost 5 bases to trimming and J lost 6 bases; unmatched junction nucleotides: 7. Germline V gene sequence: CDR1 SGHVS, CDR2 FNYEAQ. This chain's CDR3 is CASSPTDRGGNEQFF. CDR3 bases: TGTGCCAGCAGCCCGACGGACAGGGGGGGCAATGAGCAGTTCTTC.

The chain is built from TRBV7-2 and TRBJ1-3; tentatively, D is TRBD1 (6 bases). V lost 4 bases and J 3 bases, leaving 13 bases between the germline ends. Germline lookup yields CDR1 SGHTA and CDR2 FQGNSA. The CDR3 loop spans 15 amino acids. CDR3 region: CASSSDQGFGNTIYF. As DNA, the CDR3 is TGTGCCAGCAGCTCAGACCAGGGGTTTGGAAACACCATATATTTT.

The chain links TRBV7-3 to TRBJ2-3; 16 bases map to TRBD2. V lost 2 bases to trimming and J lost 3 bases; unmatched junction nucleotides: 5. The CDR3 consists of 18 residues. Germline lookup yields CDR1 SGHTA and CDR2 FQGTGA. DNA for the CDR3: TGTGCCAGCAGCTTACTCGGGACTAGCGGGAGGGCAACAGATACGCAGTATTTT. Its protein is CASSLLGTSGRATDTQYF.

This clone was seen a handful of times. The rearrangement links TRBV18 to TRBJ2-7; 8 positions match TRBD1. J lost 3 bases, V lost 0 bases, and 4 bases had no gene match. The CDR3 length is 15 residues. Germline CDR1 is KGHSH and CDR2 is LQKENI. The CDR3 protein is CASSPPSGGNYEQYF. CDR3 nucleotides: TGTGCCAGCTCACCACCATCAGGGGGCAACTACGAGCAGTACTTC.

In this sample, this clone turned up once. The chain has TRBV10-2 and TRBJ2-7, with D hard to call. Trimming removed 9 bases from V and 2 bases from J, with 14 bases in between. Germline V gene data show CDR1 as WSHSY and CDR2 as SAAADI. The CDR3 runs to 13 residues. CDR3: CASLFDVPYEQYF. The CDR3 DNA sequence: TGCGCCAGTCTTTTCGACGTACCCTACGAGCAGTACTTC.

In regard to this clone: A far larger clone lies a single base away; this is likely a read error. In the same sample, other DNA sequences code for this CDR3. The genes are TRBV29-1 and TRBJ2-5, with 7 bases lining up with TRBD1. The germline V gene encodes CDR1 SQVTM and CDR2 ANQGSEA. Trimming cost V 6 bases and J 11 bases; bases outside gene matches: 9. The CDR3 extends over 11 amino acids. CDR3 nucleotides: TGCAGCGTCTGGGACAGTTACGAACAGTACTTC. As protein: CSVWDSYEQYF.

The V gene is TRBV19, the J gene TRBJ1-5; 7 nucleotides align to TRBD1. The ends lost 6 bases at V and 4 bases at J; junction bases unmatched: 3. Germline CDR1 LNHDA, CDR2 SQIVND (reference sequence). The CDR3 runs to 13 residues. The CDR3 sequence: CASSPQGNQPQHF. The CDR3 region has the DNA TGTGCCAGTAGCCCACAGGGGAATCAGCCCCAGCATTTT.

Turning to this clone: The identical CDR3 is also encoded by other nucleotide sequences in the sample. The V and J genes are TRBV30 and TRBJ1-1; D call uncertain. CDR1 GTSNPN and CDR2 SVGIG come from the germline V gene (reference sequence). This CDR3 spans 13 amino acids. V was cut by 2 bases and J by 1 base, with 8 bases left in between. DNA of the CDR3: TGTGCCTGGAGTTTGGGAGGGAACACTGAAGCTTTCTTT. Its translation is CAWSLGGNTEAFF.

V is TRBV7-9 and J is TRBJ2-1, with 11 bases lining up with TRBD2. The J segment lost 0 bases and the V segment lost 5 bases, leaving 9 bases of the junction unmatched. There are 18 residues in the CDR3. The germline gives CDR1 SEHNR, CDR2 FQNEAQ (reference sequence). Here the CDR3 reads CASSQRGTSGSSYNEQFF. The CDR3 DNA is TGTGCCAGCAGCCAACGAGGGACTAGCGGTAGCTCCTACAATGAGCAGTTCTTC.